This TCR beta chain was identified in a study of T cell repertoires in cytomegalovirus infection. Germline V gene sequence: CDR1 SGHAT, CDR2 FQDESV (reference sequence). This CDR3 is built from 15 residues. The V gene end was trimmed by 5 bases and the J gene end by 0 bases; junction bases not matched to a gene: 5. Study-wide results and caveats: The cumulative frequency of public TCR beta families identified carriers of CMV plus the relevant HLA.

One entry per CDR3 protein results from TCRdb running MiXCR on the reads. Among almost 550,000 distinct CDR3 sequences listed, about 15% were seen once. This clonotype was seen many times. Its cognate antigen is unknown. The V and J genes are TRBV11-1 and TRBJ2-7; TRBD1 matches 9 bases. This receptor was obtained from a human donor in good health (CMV status not recorded). Some clones in this sample may be carry-over from other donors' samples. Sequenced material: CD8+ T cells from PBMCs. In nucleotides, the CDR3 is TGTGCCAGCAGCATAGGGACAGGGAGCTCCTACGAGCAGTACTTC. It specifies CASSIGTGSSYEQYF.